This T cell receptor (beta chain) emerged from a study of CD8+ T cells in alopecia areata. Notes on the study in general: Many expanded lesional clones persisted in scalp and blood during tofacitinib.

In regard to this clone: The antigen remains unidentified.

RNA was isolated and reverse transcribed to cDNA, the sequencing template. Clones were sequenced by immunoSEQ multiplex PCR, and TCRdb holds only the in-frame ones, with some missing. The sample holds roughly 6,000 clones, 63% seen once. V lost 2 bases and J lost 2, with 9 bases in between. This CDR3 has 15 amino acids. The V gene's germline CDR1 is LNHDA and CDR2 SQIVND (reference sequence). Treatment specified: oral pan-JAK inhibitor, 5-10 mg twice daily. Samples from alopecia areata patients were lesional scalp punch biopsies and peripheral blood. The V and J genes are TRBV19 and TRBJ2-2; possibly TRBD1 for D (6 bases). The sequences come from skin, collected around week 30, from a patient treated with tofacitinib. The receptor comes from a human donor with alopecia areata. CDR3 amino acids: CASSILGQNTGELFF. The CDR3 DNA is TGTGCCAGTAGTATACTGGGACAAAACACCGGGGAGCTGTTTTTT. Filled out from reference TRBV19 and TRBJ2-2, the complete variable domain reads DGGITQSPKYLFRKEGQNVTLSCEQNLNHDAMYWYRQDPGQGLRLIYYSQIVNDFQKGDIAEGYSVSREKKESFPLTVTSAQKNPTAFYLCASSILGQNTGELFFGEGSRLTVL.